These 18 T cell receptor beta chains share one sample of origin, sequenced in a study of Graves' ophthalmopathy and Graves' hyperthyroidism. The study amplified TCR beta CDR3 regions using RNA transcripts. First-round RT-PCR relied on HTBI primers, and a second-round multiplex PCR came next. Each CDR3 protein is one row after TCRdb ran MiXCR on the multiplex PCR reads. The repertoire holds some 520,000 distinct CDR3 sequences, with under 15% as singletons. Material: blood. These receptors were obtained from a woman aged 25-40 years with Graves' ophthalmopathy.

This clonotype was recorded at least ten times. CDR3 residues: CSVAGGGLETQYF. In DNA, the CDR3 is TGCAGCGTTGCCGGGGGGGGATTAGAGACCCAGTACTTC. This chain links TRBV29-1 with TRBJ2-5; 8 nucleotides agree with TRBD2. The V and J ends lost 4 bases and 4 bases, in that order; junction bases with no gene match: 5. This CDR3 is built from 13 residues. The germline gives CDR1 SQVTM, CDR2 ANQGSEA.

The rearrangement links TRBV15 to TRBJ1-1; tentatively, D is TRBD1 (5 bases). The CDR3 loop spans 15 amino acids. The V gene lost 0 bases and the J gene lost 5 bases, with 13 bases spanning the gap. The V gene's germline CDR1 is LNHNV and CDR2 YYDKDF (reference sequence). The CDR3 bases are TGTGCCACCAGCAGAGAGGTAGGGGTGGGGACTGAAGCTTTCTTT. Translation: CATSREVGVGTEAFF.

Notes on this clonotype: A much more abundant neighbour one base away suggests this may be a read error. The gene calls are TRBV6-4 and TRBJ2-3, with a possible D match to TRBD2 (6 bases). Germline lookup yields CDR1 MRHNA and CDR2 SNTAGT. The CDR3 runs 15 residues. V lost 5 bases to trimming and J lost 5 bases, with 17 bases between them. CDR3 protein: CASSRLVGVGDTQYF. As DNA, the CDR3 is TGTGCCAGCAGTCGACTAGTGGGAGTCGGAGATACGCAGTATTTT.

Note on this clonotype: A much more abundant neighbour one base away suggests this may be a read error. V gene TRBV12-3 or TRBV12-4 combines with J gene TRBJ2-7, with TRBD2 matching 11 bases. The CDR3 loop spans 15 amino acids. The CDR3 spells CASSDTSGGSYEEYF. The CDR3 bases are TGTGCCAGCAGTGATACTAGCGGGGGCTCCTACGAGGAGTACTTC.

This clonotype was detected many times. The chain combines TRBV27 with TRBJ1-2; perhaps TRBD1 as D (5 bases). Trimming cost V 4 bases and J 6 bases, with 24 bases left between them. There are 17 residues in the CDR3. Germline V gene sequence: CDR1 MNHEY, CDR2 SMNVEV (reference sequence). The CDR3, as DNA: TGTGCCAGCAGTTCTACACTCGGGGTGGGCAGGGCCCATGGCTACACCTTC. Its protein product is CASSSTLGVGRAHGYTF.

About this clonotype itself: A much larger clone is a single base away; this may be a read error. The chain joins TRBV6-4 to TRBJ1-5; 12 bases match TRBD1. V shed 0 bases and J 4 bases; nucleotides not matched to a gene: 1. The germline CDR1 and CDR2 sequences are MRHNA and SNTAGT. This CDR3 has 16 amino acids. CDR3 DNA: TGTGCCAGCAGTGACTCGGGACAGGGGGCGAATCAGCCCCAGCATTTT. It encodes CASSDSGQGANQPQHF.

The V call is TRBV20-1, the J call TRBJ1-2; a possible D gene is TRBD1 (5 bases). V dropped 3 bases and J dropped 0 bases, with 11 bases sitting between them. CDR1 and CDR2 from the germline V gene are DFQATT and SNEGSKA (reference sequence). CDR3 size: 14 residues. The CDR3 is CSARGTGANYGYTF. CDR3 coding DNA: TGCAGTGCTAGGGGGACGGGAGCTAACTATGGCTACACCTTC.

This clonotype was counted at least ten times. The chain has TRBV9 and TRBJ2-7; D possibly matches TRBD1 or TRBD2 (5 bases each). The CDR3 loop spans 16 amino acids. Germline V gene sequence: CDR1 SGDLS, CDR2 YYNGEE. The germline V and J ends were trimmed by 3 bases and 0 bases, with 16 bases remaining between them. The CDR3 protein is CASSASGTESSYEQYF. The DNA for the CDR3 is TGTGCCAGCAGCGCTTCCGGGACCGAGAGCTCCTACGAGCAGTACTTC.

This clonotype was observed at least ten times. The chain is built from TRBV25-1 and TRBJ2-4; 10 positions agree with TRBD1. The V and J ends lost 4 bases and 4 bases, in that order; junction bases with no gene match: 7. This CDR3 spans 16 amino acids. Per the germline V gene, CDR1 is MGHDK and CDR2 is SYGVNS. The CDR3 coding sequence is TGTGCCAGCAGTGTCCACGGGACAGGGGTTAAAAACATTCAGTACTTC. Encoded protein: CASSVHGTGVKNIQYF.

This clonotype was recorded many times. The rearrangement joins TRBV14 to TRBJ1-1; no clear D gene. The V gene's germline CDR1 is SGHDN and CDR2 FVKESK. The length of the CDR3 is 15 residues. Between the trimmed V and J ends, which lost 1 base and 5 bases, there was a span of 14 bases. CDR3 DNA: TGTGCCAGCAGCCAAGTTCGTCCCCTGGGGACTGAAGCTTTCTTT. It encodes CASSQVRPLGTEAFF.

This clonotype was picked up many times. The chain is built from TRBV6-1 and TRBJ2-7; 12 nucleotides agree with TRBD1. In germline, CDR1 is MNHNS, CDR2 SASEGT. CDR3 size: 14 residues. The ends lost 4 bases at V and 7 bases at J; junction bases unmatched: 5. The CDR3 loop reads CASSVGQGAGEQYF. In nucleotides, the CDR3 is TGTGCCAGCAGTGTGGGACAGGGGGCGGGTGAGCAGTACTTC.

Regarding this clonotype: This may stem from a read error, because a much larger clone lies one nucleotide away. J is TRBJ2-7 and V is TRBV2; 13 bases fit TRBD2. CDR3 length: 12 residues. Germline-derived CDR1 and CDR2 are SNHLY and FYNNEI. The CDR3 region is CASGTSGTERYF. In DNA form, the CDR3 reads TGTGCCAGCGGGACTAGCGGGACCGAGCGGTACTTC.

This clonotype was observed at least ten times. The chain has TRBV19 and TRBJ2-5; the D is unclear. The V gene's germline CDR1 is LNHDA and CDR2 SQIVND (reference sequence). This CDR3 region has 14 residues. The V and J ends lost 0 bases and 4 bases respectively, with 9 bases between them. DNA of the CDR3: TGTGCCAGTAGTATAGATCACGTCCGAGAGACCCAGTACTTC. Translation: CASSIDHVRETQYF.

In this sample, this clonotype turned up many times. V usage is TRBV3-1 and J usage is TRBJ2-5; 8 positions match TRBD1. The CDR3 length is 15 residues. From germline, CDR1 is LGHDT and CDR2 YNNKEL (reference sequence). The ends lost 6 bases at V and 5 bases at J; junction bases unmatched: 11. CDR3 DNA: TGTGCCAGCAGGACTTTAACAGGGGGTGTGGAGACCCAGTACTTC. Its protein is CASRTLTGGVETQYF.

The chain links TRBV25-1 to TRBJ1-6; D call uncertain. V lost 6 bases and J lost 7, with 13 bases in between. In germline, CDR1 is MGHDK, CDR2 SYGVNS. The CDR3 loop spans 14 amino acids. In DNA, the CDR3 is TGTGCCAGCAGGGCAATACGGGAGAATTCACCCCTCCACTTT. This sequence encodes CASRAIRENSPLHF.

The chain joins TRBV29-1 to TRBJ2-7, with no clear D. V lost 2 bases to trimming and J lost 5 bases, with 10 bases between them. Germline CDR1 and CDR2: SQVTM and ANQGSEA. CDR3 length: 12 amino acids. As DNA, the CDR3 is TGCAGCGTTGAACCCCTCCTGGACGAGCAGTACTTC. Encoded protein: CSVEPLLDEQYF.

This clonotype was counted a few times. This chain links TRBV18 with TRBJ2-7, with D possibly being TRBD2 (6 bases). The CDR3 is 14 residues long. Deletions cut 2 bases from V and 4 bases from J, with 12 bases between. Germline V gene sequence: CDR1 KGHSH, CDR2 LQKENI. The CDR3 DNA sequence: TGTGCCAGCTCACCATCTTTCGGGAGATACGAGCAGTACTTC. This translates into CASSPSFGRYEQYF.

In this sample, this clonotype turned up many times. The rearrangement uses TRBV28 and TRBJ1-2; D is unresolved. The CDR3 consists of 12 residues. Germline CDR1 reads MDHEN; CDR2 reads SYDVKM. Trimming cost V 1 base and J 13 bases, with 13 bases left between them. CDR3 sequence: CASSLSTESGTF. The CDR3 nucleotides are TGTGCCAGCAGTTTATCCACAGAGAGCGGCACCTTC.